This TCR beta chain was obtained from a study of T cell responses to AZD1222 COVID-19 vaccine. The CDR3 has 13 residues. Trimming shortened V by 10 bases and J by 0 bases, and 12 bases separated the two germline ends. Germline CDR1 is MDHEN and CDR2 is SYDVKM. Study-wide points: Most donors were white British and more were female, and clonal diversity was possibly underestimated.

About this clone itself: Its cognate antigen is unknown.

Libraries were prepared by immunoSEQ multiplex PCR; TCRdb keeps only in-frame clonotypes and omits some of them. In the table there are 65,000 to 100,000 clones, approximately 90% of which are singletons. Pooling was applied to second doses at about 4 or about 12 weeks. The sequences come from peripheral blood, collected 28 days after the second AZD1222 dose. This chain links TRBV28 with TRBJ1-1; D is perhaps TRBD1 (6 bases). This clonotype was obtained from an adult who received the AZD1222 COVID-19 vaccine. CDR3: CATRQAMNTEAFF. DNA of the CDR3: TGTGCCACCAGACAGGCCATGAACACTGAAGCTTTCTTT.